A single sample is the source of the 27 T cell receptor beta chains below, sequenced in a study of type 1 regulatory T cells. MiXCR, run by TCRdb on the reads, gives a single entry per CDR3 protein. The sample lists 68,000 or so distinct CDR3 sequences; just under 50% were seen once. Antigen specificity for these receptors is unknown. Sequenced input: cultured non-Tr1 T cells, either the whole culture or a sorted T cell fraction (not recorded which). Receptors originate from a human donor in good health.

The chain carries TRBV14 and TRBJ1-1, with TRBD1 identical over 7 bases. The germline gives CDR1 SGHDN, CDR2 FVKESK. The CDR3 spans 15 residues. V lost 5 bases and J lost 7; bases outside the gene matches: 13. Written as DNA, the CDR3 is TGTGCCAGCAGCACACCGCCTAGGGGGCGCGGTGAAGCTTTCTTT. Protein: CASSTPPRGRGEAFF. The variable domain in full, with the rest retrieved from reference TRBV14 and TRBJ1-1, is EAGVTQFPSHSVIEKGQTVTLRCDPISGHDNLYWYRRVMGKEIKFLLHFVKESKQDESGMPNNRFLAERTGGTYSTLKVQPAELEDSGVYFCASSTPPRGRGEAFFGQGTRLTVV.

The CDR3 spells CASSLRWETEAFF. The CDR3 DNA reads as TGCGCCAGCAGCCTTCGATGGGAGACTGAAGCTTTCTTT. This chain joins TRBV5-1 and TRBJ1-1; D is unclear. V shed 4 bases and J shed 5 bases, with 12 bases lying between them. This CDR3 is built from 13 residues. Germline CDR1 and CDR2: SGHRS and YFSETQ.

This chain links TRBV20-1 with TRBJ1-2; 8 positions match TRBD1. V lost 3 bases and J lost 5; bases outside the gene matches: 2. The CDR3 extends over 12 amino acids. Germline values: CDR1 DFQATT, CDR2 SNEGSKA (reference sequence). This CDR3 is CSASRGPYGYTF. CDR3 DNA: TGCAGTGCTAGCAGGGGGCCATATGGCTACACCTTC.

V gene TRBV5-1 combines with J gene TRBJ2-3; TRBD2 aligns across 10 bases. With V trimmed by 5 bases and J by 2 bases, 8 bases remained unmatched. The CDR3 consists of 16 residues. CDR1 is SGHRS and CDR2 is YFSETQ in the germline V gene. This CDR3 is CASRLRSGGPTDTQYF. CDR3 nucleotide sequence: TGCGCCAGCAGGCTACGTAGCGGGGGGCCCACAGATACGCAGTATTTT.

This clonotype showed up just a few times. This rearrangement joins TRBV2 to TRBJ1-5; D not certain. V lost 5 bases, J lost 4 bases, and 12 bases lay in between. There are 14 residues in the CDR3. Germline assignment: CDR1 SNHLY and CDR2 FYNNEI. The CDR3, as DNA: TGTGCCAGCAGTTCCGACTGGGGTAATCAGCCCCAGCATTTT. It is translated as CASSSDWGNQPQHF.

This rearrangement joins TRBV7-2 to TRBJ2-3; 14 positions match TRBD2. Germline V gene sequence: CDR1 SGHTA, CDR2 FQGNSA. This CDR3 contains 15 residues. With 3 bases clipped from V and 5 bases from J, the junction kept 1 base outside the gene matches. The CDR3 bases are TGTGCCAGCAGCTTGACTAGCGGGGGGGTAGATACGCAGTATTTT. It yields the protein CASSLTSGGVDTQYF.

A single count supports this clonotype. In DNA form, the CDR3 reads TGTGCCAGCAGCTTAGACGGGAACAATGAGCAGTTCTTC. Protein product: CASSLDGNNEQFF. The rearrangement joins TRBV7-3 to TRBJ2-1; the D gene is possibly TRBD2 (5 bases). The V end was cut by 2 bases, the J end by 5 bases, with 7 bases between. Germline CDR1 reads SGHTA; CDR2 reads FQGTGA. CDR3 length equals 13 residues.

This chain joins TRBV7-9 and TRBJ2-7, with a weak D call TRBD2 (7 bases). The V and J ends lost 2 bases and 0 bases respectively, with 17 bases between them. The CDR3 spans 17 residues. The germline CDR1 and CDR2 sequences are SEHNR and FQNEAQ (reference sequence). The CDR3 here is CASSLWEGTRSSYEQYF. The CDR3 bases are TGTGCCAGCAGCTTATGGGAGGGGACACGGAGCTCCTACGAGCAGTACTTC.

This clonotype was observed a single time. The chain employs TRBV7-2 and TRBJ2-1; TRBD2 aligns across 13 bases. Germline V gives CDR1 SGHTA, CDR2 FQGNSA. V lost 4 bases, J lost 7 bases, and 7 bases stayed unmatched. The CDR3 consists of 16 residues. CDR3 in DNA: TGTGCCAGCAGCTCCTTCCGGACTAGCGGGGGAAATGAGCAGTTCTTC. Translated: CASSSFRTSGGNEQFF.

The J gene is TRBJ1-2, the V gene TRBV30; no clear D gene. Per germline, CDR1 GTSNPN and CDR2 SVGIG (reference sequence). This CDR3 is built from 16 residues. Trimming took off 4 bases at V and 4 bases at J, with 22 bases between the two ends. The CDR3 DNA sequence: TGTGCCTGGAAGCCCCTGGGAGGAACCCTTTTCTATGGCTACACCTTC. It translates to CAWKPLGGTLFYGYTF.

The chain recombines TRBV11-3 with TRBJ2-5; TRBD1 agrees at 7 bases. Trimming cost V 0 bases and J 5 bases; bases outside gene matches: 6. The CDR3 totals 15 residues. Germline V gene sequence: CDR1 SGHNT, CDR2 YENEEA. The CDR3 spells CASSLEPTGMETQYF. As DNA, the CDR3 is TGTGCCAGCAGCTTAGAACCGACAGGGATGGAGACCCAGTACTTC.

The V and J genes are TRBV7-9 and TRBJ2-5; 9 nucleotides agree with TRBD2. CDR3 length: 15 amino acids. From germline, CDR1 is SEHNR and CDR2 FQNEAQ (reference sequence). With 2 bases clipped from V and 3 bases from J, the junction kept 4 bases outside the gene matches. CDR3 protein: CASSLRGLAEETQYF. CDR3 nucleotide sequence: TGTGCCAGCAGCTTAAGGGGACTAGCTGAAGAGACCCAGTACTTC.

V is TRBV27 and J is TRBJ2-2; D ambiguous. Between the trimmed V and J ends, which lost 10 bases and 0 bases, there was a span of 12 bases. This CDR3 is 14 amino acids long. Germline lookup yields CDR1 MNHEY and CDR2 SMNVEV (reference sequence). In DNA form, the CDR3 reads TGTGCCACCACCCCAGGCGCGAACACCGGGGAGCTGTTTTTT. Translating it yields CATTPGANTGELFF.

V is TRBV20-1 and J is TRBJ1-2; TRBD1 might be the D (5 bases). Looked up from germline, CDR1 is DFQATT and CDR2 is SNEGSKA (reference sequence). There are 19 residues in the CDR3. With 6 bases removed from V and 8 bases from J, the gap between germline ends came to 37 bases. Here the CDR3 reads CSALDPTGGRLLGGKGYTF. In nucleotides, the CDR3 is TGCAGTGCCCTAGATCCGACGGGGGGGAGACTGCTGGGGGGAAAAGGCTACACCTTC.

CDR3 sequence reads: CASSSRQADTQYF. CDR3 coding DNA: TGCGCCAGCAGCTCCAGACAGGCAGATACGCAGTATTTT. The chain couples TRBV5-1 to TRBJ2-3, with D maybe TRBD1 (6 bases). The CDR3 totals 13 residues. CDR1 SGHRS and CDR2 YFSETQ come from the germline V gene. V was shortened by 3 bases and J by 4 bases, with 9 bases between the two germline ends.

The gene calls are TRBV11-3 and TRBJ2-3; D is ambiguous. CDR1 is SGHNT and CDR2 is YENEEA in the germline V gene. The CDR3 runs to 13 residues. V lost 4 bases to trimming and J lost 4 bases, with 9 bases between them. The CDR3 nucleotides read TGTGCCAGCAGCTCATCTAAACCAGATACGCAGTATTTT. As protein: CASSSSKPDTQYF.

This chain links TRBV20-1 with TRBJ2-1, with 15 bases identical to TRBD2. Germline V gene lookup returns CDR1 DFQATT and CDR2 SNEGSKA (reference sequence). The CDR3 has 18 residues. V trimming: 3 bases; J trimming: 1 base; junction bases outside the gene matches: 7. The CDR3 bases are TGCAGTGCTAGCCCGGGACTAGCGGGGGGCCGGTCCTACAATGAGCAGTTCTTC. Its translation is CSASPGLAGGRSYNEQFF.

This clonotype has just a few counts. The J gene is TRBJ2-7, the V gene TRBV2; D may be TRBD2 (6 bases). This CDR3 has 13 residues. Germline values: CDR1 SNHLY, CDR2 FYNNEI. Trimming took 10 bases from V and 0 from J, leaving 13 bases between them. CDR3 coding DNA: TGTGCCACCCGGCGGGATCTCTCCTACGAGCAGTACTTC. The encoded protein is CATRRDLSYEQYF.

CDR3 nucleotide sequence: TGTGCCATCAGTGAGCTCCTAAGGAGCTCCTACAATGAGCAGTTCTTC. Its translation: CAISELLRSSYNEQFF. The V and J genes are TRBV10-3 and TRBJ2-1; D not resolved. The germline V and J ends were trimmed by 2 bases and 0 bases, with 11 bases remaining between them. The germline gives CDR1 ENHRY, CDR2 SYGVKD. This CDR3 region has 16 residues.

Concerning this clonotype itself: A junction end diverges from the germline sequence, so it may reflect a read error. The rearrangement links TRBV20-1 to TRBJ2-3; maybe TRBD1 (5 bases). This CDR3 has 11 amino acids. Germline lookup yields CDR1 DFQATT and CDR2 SNEGSKA (reference sequence). CDR3 coding DNA: TGCAGTGCTAGAGCAACAGGTACGCAGTATTTT. As protein: CSARATGTQYF.

The chain uses TRBV7-2 and TRBJ2-3; TRBD1 is a possible D gene (5 bases). V lost 0 bases to trimming and J lost 0 bases, with 7 bases between them. The CDR3 spans 15 residues. Germline loops: CDR1 SGHTA, CDR2 FQGNSA. The CDR3 DNA is TGTGCCAGCAGCTTAGCGGGGCGAAGCACAGATACGCAGTATTTT. This gives the protein CASSLAGRSTDTQYF. Full variable domain (remainder filled in from reference TRBV7-2 and TRBJ2-3): GAGVSQSPSNKVTEKGKDVELRCDPISGHTALYWYRQSLGQGLEFLIYFQGNSAPDKSGLPSDRFSAERTGGSVSTLTIQRTQQEDSAVYLCASSLAGRSTDTQYFGPGTRLTVL.

This clonotype was seen only once. The rearrangement joins TRBV5-5 to TRBJ2-7; possible D gene TRBD1, 5 bases. This CDR3 has 14 amino acids. V was cut by 1 base and J by 3 bases, with 11 bases left in between. Germline-derived CDR1 and CDR2 are SGHKS and YYEKEE (reference sequence). The CDR3 here is CASSLRDQGYEQYF. DNA for the CDR3: TGTGCCAGCAGCTTGAGGGATCAGGGCTACGAGCAGTACTTC. The whole variable domain, remainder taken from reference TRBV5-5 and TRBJ2-7, is DAGVTQSPTHLIKTRGQQVTLRCSPISGHKSVSWYQQVLGQGPQFIFQYYEKEERGRGNFPDRFSARQFPNYSSELNVNALLLGDSALYLCASSLRDQGYEQYFGPGTRLTVT.

This clonotype was observed a few times. This chain joins TRBV7-9 and TRBJ1-2, with unresolved D. With 5 bases removed from V and 2 bases from J, the gap between germline ends came to 6 bases. Looked up from germline, CDR1 is SEHNR and CDR2 is FQNEAQ (reference sequence). This CDR3 region has 12 residues. CDR3 nucleotide sequence: TGTGCCAGCAGCGGTCGGAACTATGGCTACACCTTC. It is translated as CASSGRNYGYTF.

The V and J genes are TRBV5-6 and TRBJ1-5, with 7 bases fitting TRBD1. The CDR3 has 14 residues. Trimming cost V 4 bases and J 1 base; bases outside gene matches: 2. Looked up from germline, CDR1 is SGHDT and CDR2 is YYEEEE. The CDR3 is CASSEQGSNQPQHF. The CDR3 coding sequence is TGTGCCAGCAGCGAACAGGGGAGCAATCAGCCCCAGCATTTT.

This clonotype showed up just a few times. The chain employs TRBV29-1 and TRBJ1-2; TRBD1 aligns across 8 bases. This CDR3 has 12 amino acids. Trimming removed 0 bases from V and 8 bases from J; junction bases left unmatched: 2. Germline V gene sequence: CDR1 SQVTM, CDR2 ANQGSEA. The CDR3, as DNA: TGCAGCGTTGAAGACACAGGGGGAGGCTACACCTTC. It yields the protein CSVEDTGGGYTF.

Turning to this clonotype: Mismatch with germline at one junction end may stem from a read error. The chain couples TRBV20-1 to TRBJ1-1, with D uncertain. The CDR3 is 17 residues long. Germline assignment: CDR1 DFQATT and CDR2 SNEGSKA (reference sequence). CDR3 protein: CRALRPVVPPQITDAFF. The CDR3 DNA follows: TGCCGTGCTCTCCGACCCGTTGTTCCGCCTCAGATCACTGACGCTTTCTTT.

The genes are TRBV5-1 and TRBJ2-5; no definite D call. This CDR3 comprises 15 residues. The germline V and J ends were trimmed by 5 bases and 4 bases, with 18 bases remaining between them. Germline-derived CDR1 and CDR2 are SGHRS and YFSETQ. CDR3 DNA: TGCGCCAGCAGTTCGGAACGCGCGACGGCAGAGACCCAGTACTTC. Translating it yields CASSSERATAETQYF.